A selection of T cell receptor beta chains follows, all from one sample in a study of cytomegalovirus exposure and HLA in healthy donors. Produced via immunoSEQ multiplex PCR; TCRdb's table is partial and in-frame only. Found here are 140,000 or so clones, around three quarters of them singletons; the top ten hold roughly 2.1%. Sequencing was carried out using PBMCs. The receptors originated from a man aged 35-49 years in good health and CMV-seronegative. Each CDR3 is given with its conserved first and last residue. The D gene is left open where the match is weak. Where a row states a size, it is once, few, many or the class of an expanded clone; other rows omit it.

17 NA TRBD2 TRBJ2-1 TRBV5-4 TGTGCCAGCAGGCCGGGGGGTGGCCCAAGCGCCTACAATGAGCAGTTCTTC CASRPGGGPSAYNEQFF
15 NA NA TRBJ2-2 TRBV4-1 TGCGCCAGCAGCCATGTGACACCCAACACCGGGGAGCTGTTTTTT CASSHVTPNTGELFF
14 NA NA TRBJ1-2 TRBV6-5 TGTGCCAGCAGCTTATACCAGGGAAGAGATGGCTACACCTTC CASSLYQGRDGYTF
19 NA NA TRBJ1-1 TRBV14 TGTGCCAGCAGCCAAGGATTGTCAGGCAGGGTCCAACGGAACACTGAAGCTTTCTTT CASSQGLSGRVQRNTEAFF
20 few TRBD1 TRBJ1-2 TRBV2 TGTGCCAGCGGATTGTGGGTTGGAAGGGACAGGGGAACCCCTAACTATGGCTACACCTTC CASGLWVGRDRGTPNYGYTF
12 NA NA TRBJ2-1 TRBV4-1 TGCGCCAGCGGCCTCCCCCTAGCGGAGCAGTTCTTC CASGLPLAEQFF
16 NA TRBD1 TRBJ2-1 TRBV7-9 TGTGCCAGCAGCCCACCCCCCGAGACAGGGACCCATGAGCAGTTCTTC CASSPPPETGTHEQFF
14 NA TRBD1 TRBJ1-6 TRBV19 TGTGCCAGTAGTGCAACAGGGGATAATTCACCCCTCCACTTT CASSATGDNSPLHF
13 NA NA TRBJ1-5 TRBV7-2 TGTGCCAGCAGCTTGCTAAGTGGTCAGCCCCAGCATTTT CASSLLSGQPQHF
13 NA NA TRBJ1-6 TRBV5-1 TGCGCCAGCAGGGAGCCCTATAATTCACCCCTCCACTTT CASREPYNSPLHF
17 NA TRBD1 TRBJ2-4 TRBV4-1 TGCGCCAGCAGCCAACCTACAGGGGCCGTAGCCAAAAACATTCAGTACTTC CASSQPTGAVAKNIQYF
15 few NA TRBJ2-7 TRBV28 TGTGCCACCACGGACATTGGTTATGTCTCCTACGAGCAGTACTTC CATTDIGYVSYEQYF
16 NA NA TRBJ2-1 TRBV2 TGTGCCAGCAGTAGACAGAGCACGACCGGCTACAATGAGCAGTTCTTC CASSRQSTTGYNEQFF
16 few TRBD2 TRBJ2-1 TRBV7-9 TGTGCCACTCCTAAATTCGGGGGGGCGTATGGCAATGAGCAGTTCTTC CATPKFGGAYGNEQFF
10 NA NA TRBJ1-1 TRBV20-1 TGCAGTGCTCGGGGCACTGAAGCTTTCTTT CSARGTEAFF
14 NA NA TRBJ2-5 TRBV9 TGTGCCAGCAGCGTCCGGGGAAGGGGGGGGACCCAGTACTTC CASSVRGRGGTQYF
18 NA TRBD1 TRBJ1-4 TRBV30 TGTGCCTGGAGCGCCACGGACAGGTGGCCCCCCACTAATGAAAAACTGTTTTTT CAWSATDRWPPTNEKLFF
17 NA TRBD2 TRBJ2-3 TRBV7-9 TGTGCCAGCAGCCGGAGGACTAGCGGGAGAAGCACAGATACGCAGTATTTT CASSRRTSGRSTDTQYF
14 NA TRBD1 TRBJ2-1 TRBV7-8 TGTGCCAGCAGCATGGGACAGGGGGGCAATGAGCAGTTCTTC CASSMGQGGNEQFF
15 NA NA TRBJ1-5 TRBV15 TGTGCCACCAGCAGAGCAGGGCTCGGCAATCAGCCCCAGCATTTT CATSRAGLGNQPQHF
16 NA TRBD2 TRBJ2-3 TRBV10-1 TGCGCCAGCAGTGAGGATAGCGGGATTAGCACAGATACGCAGTATTTT CASSEDSGISTDTQYF
15 NA TRBD1 TRBJ1-2 TRBV5-6 TGTGCCAGCAGCTTGGGACAGGGGGTTAACTATGGCTACACCTTC CASSLGQGVNYGYTF
17 NA TRBD2 TRBJ2-5 TRBV2 TGTGCCACCAGGCCTGCTAGCGGGGGGGTCATCCAAGAGACCCAGTACTTC CATRPASGGVIQETQYF
15 once TRBD2 TRBJ2-7 TRBV6-1 TGTGCCAGCAGTGCGGGAGGGGACCCCTCCTACGAGCAGTACTTC CASSAGGDPSYEQYF
17 NA NA TRBJ1-1 TRBV15 TGTGCCACCAGCAGGGAAGGACACCAATCCCTGGGGACTGAAGCTTTCTTT CATSREGHQSLGTEAFF
11 NA NA TRBJ1-3 TRBV6-6 TGTGCCAGCAGGTCCATAAACACCATATATTTT CASRSINTIYF
15 few TRBD2 TRBJ2-5 TRBV6-1 TGTGCCAGCAGCGGACTAGCGGGGTCTTTAGAGACCCAGTACTTC CASSGLAGSLETQYF
16 NA NA TRBJ2-5 TRBV30 TGTGCCTGGAGTGTACATCAGGGGGGAATACGAGAGACCCAGTACTTC CAWSVHQGGIRETQYF
17 NA TRBD2 TRBJ2-5 TRBV5-1 TGCGCCAGCAGCGGGGGACTAGCGGGGCGAGGAGAAGAGACCCAGTACTTC CASSGGLAGRGEETQYF
13 NA NA TRBJ2-1 TRBV19 TGTGCCACTAAGAAAGACGGGAGCAATGAGCAGTTCTTC CATKKDGSNEQFF
16 NA TRBD2 TRBJ2-5 TRBV5-5 TGTGCCAGCACCTTATGGGCGGGAGGCGGCCAAGAGACCCAGTACTTC CASTLWAGGGQETQYF
16 NA NA TRBJ1-5 TRBV23-1 TGCGCCAGCAGTCTGACAGAGACTTATAGCAATCAGCCCCAGCATTTT CASSLTETYSNQPQHF
15 NA TRBD2 TRBJ2-5 TRBV5-4 TGTGCCAGCAGCTTTAGCGGGAGCCACCAAGAGACCCAGTACTTC CASSFSGSHQETQYF
14 NA NA TRBJ1-2 TRBV19 TGTGCCAGTAGTGCCCGAGGGAGGTTCTATGGCTACACCTTC CASSARGRFYGYTF
17 few TRBD2 TRBJ2-3 TRBV9 TGTGCCAGCAGCGTAGCTGTCACTAGCGGGGGGTCAGATACGCAGTATTTT CASSVAVTSGGSDTQYF
15 NA TRBD2 TRBJ2-1 TRBV9 TGTGCCAGCAGCGTAGTGTTAGCGGGCATCAATGAGCAGTTCTTC CASSVVLAGINEQFF
15 NA TRBD2 TRBJ2-1 TRBV9 TGTGCCAGCAGTCGCGGGAGGATCTCCTACAATGAGCAGTTCTTC CASSRGRISYNEQFF
16 NA TRBD1 TRBJ1-4 TRBV5-1 TGCGCCAGCAGCCCACAGGGGATCGCAACTAATGAAAAACTGTTTTTT CASSPQGIATNEKLFF
13 NA NA TRBJ1-1 TRBV6-5 TGTGCCAGCACCCGTCTAGGAAACACTGAAGCTTTCTTT CASTRLGNTEAFF
13 NA TRBD2 TRBJ2-5 TRBV19 TGTGCCAGTAGTATAGTAGCGGGGGAGACCCAGTACTTC CASSIVAGETQYF
15 NA TRBD2 TRBJ2-3 TRBV30 TGTGCCTGGAGTTACGGGGGGGTAAGCACAGATACGCAGTATTTT CAWSYGGVSTDTQYF
15 NA TRBD2 TRBJ2-1 TRBV7-9 TGTGCCAGCAGCCCTTGGGCGGGAGGACACAATGAGCAGTTCTTC CASSPWAGGHNEQFF
15 once TRBD1 TRBJ1-1 TRBV30 TGTGCCTGGGGGACGGGCATCGGGACAGACACTGAAGCTTTCTTT CAWGTGIGTDTEAFF
15 NA NA TRBJ2-3 TRBV5-1 TGCGCCAGCAGCGACCCGGGGATTCAAACAGATACGCAGTATTTT CASSDPGIQTDTQYF
17 NA TRBD2 TRBJ2-7 TRBV4-1 TGCGCCAGCAGCCAAGAGCCTACTAGCGGGGGGGTATACGAGCAGTACTTC CASSQEPTSGGVYEQYF
16 NA NA TRBJ1-2 TRBV2 TGTGCCAGCAGTGACCCCCAGACAATTTCTAACTATGGCTACACCTTC CASSDPQTISNYGYTF
15 NA TRBD1 TRBJ1-2 TRBV28 TGTGCCAGCAGCACGGGACAGGGGGAGGTTTATGGCTACACCTTC CASSTGQGEVYGYTF
13 NA TRBD1 TRBJ1-2 TRBV6-5 TGTGCCAGCAGTTTCGGGACAGTCCATGGCTACACCTTC CASSFGTVHGYTF
15 NA TRBD1 TRBJ1-1 TRBV9 TGTGCCAGCAGCGAGATGGGACAGAGGAACACTGAAGCTTTCTTT CASSEMGQRNTEAFF
15 once NA TRBJ1-2 TRBV6-1 TGTGCCAGCAGTGAGCAGGCAGGGCCTAACTATGGCTACACCTTC CASSEQAGPNYGYTF
17 NA TRBD1 TRBJ1-3 TRBV9 TGTGCCAGCAGCGCCAGGGACAGGGGAGGCCCTGGAAACACCATATATTTT CASSARDRGGPGNTIYF
15 NA TRBD1 TRBJ2-7 TRBV6-5 TGTGCCAGCAGTTGGGACAGGGGGCTTGACTACGAGCAGTACTTC CASSWDRGLDYEQYF
15 NA TRBD1 TRBJ2-3 TRBV4-3 TGCGCCAGCAGCCAAGAAACAGGGGGCCTAGATACGCAGTATTTT CASSQETGGLDTQYF
19 once TRBD2 TRBJ2-7 TRBV5-1 TGCGCCAGCAGCTTGGCGGAGGAGCTAGCGGGAGGAGTACCCTACGAGCAGTACTTC CASSLAEELAGGVPYEQYF
14 NA NA TRBJ2-7 TRBV14 TGTGCCAGCAGCCCACGCGGCCTAACCTACGAGCAGTACTTC CASSPRGLTYEQYF